This T cell receptor beta chain is drawn from a study of cytomegalovirus exposure and HLA in healthy donors. While the first cohort had 700 or so subjects, the donors belonged to the separate validation cohort of roughly 130 subjects. Assay: immunoSEQ multiplex PCR; the TCRdb copy retains only in-frame clones and omits some. The sample holds over 200,000 clones; 83% are singletons and the top ten take 5.5% to 7%. Findings and caveats of the study: In vitro, a few CMV-associated chains proved specific for CMV antigens.

In the case of this clone: As yet, its antigen is unknown.

Specimen: PBMCs. This clonotype originated in a woman between 18 and 30 years old in good health and CMV-seronegative.

The CDR3 protein is CAISDRSGNQPQHF. CDR3 sequence (DNA): TGTGCCATCAGTGACAGGTCTGGCAATCAGCCCCAGCATTTT. V is TRBV10-3 and J is TRBJ1-5, with D uncertain. Deletions cut 3 bases from V and 2 bases from J, with 8 bases between. Germline V gene lookup returns CDR1 ENHRY and CDR2 SYGVKD. The CDR3 runs 14 residues.